Each of the 17 T cell receptor beta chains below was sequenced from the same sample in a study of CXCR3-negative and CXCR3-positive naive CD8 T cells. Study observations and caveats: Naive cells positive for CXCR3 carried more hydrophobic TRB CDR3s than CXCR3-negative ones.

No antigens are known for them. Carrying UMI labels, the TRB cDNA libraries were prepared through 5' RACE. Each CDR3 protein gets one entry in TCRdb, which reprocessed the 5' RACE reads and gives no DNA. The sample has 150,000 to 170,000 distinct CDR3 sequences; the top ten hold 0.45% to 0.55%. Sequenced sample: naive CXCR3+ CD8+ T cells from blood. The subset: CD45RO-CCR7+CD27+CD95- naive CD8+ T cells expressing CXCR3 (TNR3+). The source of these receptors is a human donor in good health. Some clones in this sample may be carry-over from other donors' samples.

The chain employs TRBV12-3 or TRBV12-4 and TRBJ2-5. The CDR3 spans 13 residues. Here the CDR3 reads CASSSILRETQYF.

The chain has TRBV6-6 and TRBJ2-7; the TCRdb D gene call, TRBD1, has no DNA to confirm it. The CDR3 is made up of 18 amino acids. CDR1 is MNHNY, CDR2 SVGAGI, per germline (reference sequence). The CDR3 loop is CASSYLAVVGTTSYEQYF.

The rearrangement links TRBV9 to TRBJ2-1; TCRdb gives TRBD2 as the D gene, but with no DNA this cannot be confirmed. This CDR3 comprises 14 residues. Germline V gene data show CDR1 as SGDLS and CDR2 as YYNGEE. The CDR3 is CASSVVGLDNEQFF. The entire variable domain, with the rest obtained from reference TRBV9 and TRBJ2-1, is as follows: DSGVTQTPKHLITATGQRVTLRCSPRSGDLSVYWYQQSLDQGLQFLIQYYNGEERAKGNILERFSAQQFPDLHSELNLSSLELGDSALYFCASSVVGLDNEQFFGPGTRLTVL.

The chain links TRBV28 to TRBJ1-1; TCRdb lists TRBD1, though no DNA is available to test this call. Germline V gene sequence: CDR1 MDHEN, CDR2 SYDVKM. CDR3 length equals 16 residues. CDR3 loop: CASSEIPGGRDTEAFF.

The V call is TRBV5-1, the J call TRBJ2-2; the TCRdb call, TRBD1, lacks DNA for checking. CDR3 length: 16 residues. Germline V gene sequence: CDR1 SGHRS, CDR2 YFSETQ. CDR3 loop: CASSLDFRGDTVELFF.

V is TRBV29-1 and J is TRBJ2-5; TCRdb designates TRBD1, a call that cannot be tested without DNA. The CDR3 spans 13 residues. The germline gives CDR1 SQVTM, CDR2 ANQGSEA. This CDR3 reads CSVDWDRSETQYF.

The chain is built from TRBV5-5 and TRBJ2-7. The CDR3 is 12 residues long. CDR1 and CDR2 (germline): SGHKS, YYEKEE (reference sequence). The CDR3 here is CASSGRTYEQYF.

V and J are TRBV28 and TRBJ1-1; TCRdb lists TRBD1, though no DNA is available to test this call. Germline V gene data show CDR1 as MDHEN and CDR2 as SYDVKM. This CDR3 comprises 15 residues. This chain's CDR3 is CASSLVGQEGSEAFF.

This chain uses TRBV5-1 with TRBJ1-2; checking the TCRdb D call of TRBD1 is not possible without DNA. In germline, CDR1 is SGHRS, CDR2 YFSETQ. The CDR3 has 14 residues. This CDR3 is CASSWSGSDYGYTF.

The chain couples TRBV3-1 to TRBJ2-5; TCRdb gives TRBD2 as the D gene, but with no DNA this cannot be confirmed. Germline CDR1 and CDR2: LGHDT and YNNKEL (reference sequence). This CDR3 spans 23 amino acids. CDR3 sequence reads: CASSPNDYWASGGATAHRETQYF.

The chain joins TRBV6-5 to TRBJ1-6. The CDR3 runs 15 residues. Germline CDR1 MNHEY, CDR2 SVGAGI. CDR3 region: CASSYGFSYNSPLHF.

The rearrangement links TRBV4-3 to TRBJ2-7; the TRBD2 assignment by TCRdb is unverifiable without DNA. The germline V gene has CDR1 LGHNA and CDR2 YSLEER. The CDR3 has 16 amino acids. CDR3 residues: CASSQGRRDRSYEQYF.

The chain couples TRBV28 to TRBJ2-3. CDR1 is MDHEN and CDR2 is SYDVKM in the germline V gene. This CDR3 is 14 amino acids long. The CDR3 is CATSGYSSTDTQYF.

The chain uses TRBV6-2 or TRBV6-3 and TRBJ2-2. CDR1 and CDR2 (germline): MNHEY, SVGEGT. This CDR3 is built from 16 residues. The CDR3: CASSYSAAPYTGELFF.

The chain carries TRBV7-3 and TRBJ2-1; TCRdb's D call, TRBD2, is unchecked because there is no DNA. Per germline, CDR1 SGHTA and CDR2 FQGTGA. The CDR3 is 12 residues long. CDR3 amino acids: CASSPAGNEQFF.

The chain is built from TRBV19 and TRBJ2-7; TCRdb proposes TRBD1, but this gene call is untestable without DNA. Germline V gene sequence: CDR1 LNHDA, CDR2 SQIVND (reference sequence). The CDR3 has 16 residues. This chain's CDR3 is CASRPQKGQGPYEQYF.

The chain has TRBV7-6 and TRBJ2-3. The CDR3 is 13 residues long. Germline values: CDR1 SGHVS, CDR2 FNYEAQ. The CDR3 protein is CASSLAGADTQYF.